Detailed here is one T cell receptor beta chain. This entry belongs to a study of blood T cell repertoires in COVID-19. The table came from immunoSEQ multiplex PCR; TCRdb's copy has only in-frame clones and leaves some out. The data show about 270,000 clones, under 90% seen once. CDR3 size: 13 residues. CDR1 is MDHEN and CDR2 is SYDVKM in the germline V gene. Trimming left V 8 bases short and J 7 bases short, with 15 bases between. This TCR came from a woman aged 55-69 years who had recovered from COVID-19. The chain links TRBV28 to TRBJ1-5; possibly TRBD1 for D (5 bases). The specimen sequenced was PBMCs or T cells enriched from blood (not recorded which). The CDR3 DNA sequence: TGTGCCAGCGACCTCCAGGGCGCCCAGCCCCAGCATTTT. It yields the protein CASDLQGAQPQHF.